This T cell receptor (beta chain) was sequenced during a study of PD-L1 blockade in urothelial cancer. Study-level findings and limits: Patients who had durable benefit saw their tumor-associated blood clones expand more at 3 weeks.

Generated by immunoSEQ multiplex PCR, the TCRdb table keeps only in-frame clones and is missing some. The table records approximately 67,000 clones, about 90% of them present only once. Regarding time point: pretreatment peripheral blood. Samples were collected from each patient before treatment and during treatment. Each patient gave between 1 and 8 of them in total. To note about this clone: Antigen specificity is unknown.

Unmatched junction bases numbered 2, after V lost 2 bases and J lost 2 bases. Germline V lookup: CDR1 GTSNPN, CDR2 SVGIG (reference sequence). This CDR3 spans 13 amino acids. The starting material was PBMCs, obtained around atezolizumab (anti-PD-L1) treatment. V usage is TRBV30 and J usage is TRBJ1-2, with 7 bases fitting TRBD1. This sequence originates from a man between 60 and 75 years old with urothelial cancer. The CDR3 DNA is TGTGCCTGGAGTCCGACAGGGAACTATGGCTACACCTTC. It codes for CAWSPTGNYGYTF.